This T cell receptor (beta chain) was sequenced during a study of cytomegalovirus exposure and HLA in healthy donors. V trimming: 4 bases; J trimming: 0 bases; junction bases outside the gene matches: 10. Germline loops: CDR1 SSHAT, CDR2 FNYEAQ (reference sequence). The CDR3 length is 17 residues. Note on this clone: Its target is unknown.

Notes on the study in general: Most of the CMV-associated TCR beta chains (in a later analysis) appeared to be HLA-restricted. The likely explanation for a cluster of highly shared sequence variants was sequencing artifact. In terms of immune exposure information, only CMV serostatus was available.

Nominally healthy donors provided the samples, though records likely missed some immune exposures. The primer mix had 60 Vbeta and 13 Jbeta primers. Sequencing was performed with immunoSEQ multiplex PCR; in TCRdb, only in-frame clones are kept and a portion is missing. Counted here are around 190,000 clones, over 75% occurring once; the ten biggest clones make up about 0.5%. The chain recombines TRBV7-7 with TRBJ2-3; 7 bases fit TRBD1. The sequenced sample consisted of PBMCs. The source is a woman between 45 and 65 years old in good health and CMV-seronegative. This CDR3 reads CASSSGTESTSTDTQYF. The DNA for the CDR3 is TGTGCCAGCAGCTCGGGGACAGAAAGTACTAGCACAGATACGCAGTATTTT.